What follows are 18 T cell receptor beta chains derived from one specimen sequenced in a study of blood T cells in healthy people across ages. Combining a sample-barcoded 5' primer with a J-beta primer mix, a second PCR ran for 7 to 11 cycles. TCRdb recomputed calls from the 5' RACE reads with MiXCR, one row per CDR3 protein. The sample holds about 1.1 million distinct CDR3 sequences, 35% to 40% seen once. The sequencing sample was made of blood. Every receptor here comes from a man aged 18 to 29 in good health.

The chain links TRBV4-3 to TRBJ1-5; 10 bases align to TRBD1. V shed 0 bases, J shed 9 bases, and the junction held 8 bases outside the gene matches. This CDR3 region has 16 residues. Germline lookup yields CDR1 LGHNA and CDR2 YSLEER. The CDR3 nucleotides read TGCGCCAGCAGCCAAGATGTGGGACAGGGGTATATGCCCCAGCATTTT. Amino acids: CASSQDVGQGYMPQHF.

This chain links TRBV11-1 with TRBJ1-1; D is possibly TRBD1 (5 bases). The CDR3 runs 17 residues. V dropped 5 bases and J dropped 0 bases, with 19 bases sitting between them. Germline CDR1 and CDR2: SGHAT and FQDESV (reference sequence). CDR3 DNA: TGTGCCAGCAGCCCAGGAAAATGGGGGTTAATGAACACTGAAGCTTTCTTT. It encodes CASSPGKWGLMNTEAFF. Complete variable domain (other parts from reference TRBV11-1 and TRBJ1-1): EAEVAQSPRYKITEKSQAVAFWCDPISGHATLYWYRQILGQGPELLVQFQDESVVDDSQLPKDRFSAERLKGVDSTLKIQPAELGDSAMYLCASSPGKWGLMNTEAFFGQGTRLTVV.

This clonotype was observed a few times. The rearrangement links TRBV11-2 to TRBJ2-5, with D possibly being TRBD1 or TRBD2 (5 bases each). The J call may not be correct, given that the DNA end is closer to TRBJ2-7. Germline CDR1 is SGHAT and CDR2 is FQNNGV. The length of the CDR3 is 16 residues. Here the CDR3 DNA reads TGTGCCAGCAGCTTAGATTTTTTGAGGGGACCCTACGAGCAGTACTTC. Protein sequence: CASSLDFLRGPYEQYF.

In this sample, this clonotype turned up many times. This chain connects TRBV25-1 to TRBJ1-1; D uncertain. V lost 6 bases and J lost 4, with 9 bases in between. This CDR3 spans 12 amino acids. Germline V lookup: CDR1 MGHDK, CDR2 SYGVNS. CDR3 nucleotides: TGTGCCAGCAGCGGGCAAGTCACTGAAGCTTTCTTT. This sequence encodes CASSGQVTEAFF.

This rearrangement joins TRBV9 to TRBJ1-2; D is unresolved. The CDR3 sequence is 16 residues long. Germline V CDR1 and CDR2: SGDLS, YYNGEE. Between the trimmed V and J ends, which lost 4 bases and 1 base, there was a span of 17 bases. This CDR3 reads CASSPTPRTVNYGYTF. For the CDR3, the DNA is TGTGCCAGCAGCCCAACACCCAGGACGGTTAACTATGGCTACACCTTC.

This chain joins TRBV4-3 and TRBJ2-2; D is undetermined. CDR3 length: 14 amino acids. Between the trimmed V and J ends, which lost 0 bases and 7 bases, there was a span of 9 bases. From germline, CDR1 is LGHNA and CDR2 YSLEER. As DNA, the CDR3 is TGCGCCAGCAGCCAAGATCGGGCCGTCGGGGAGCTGTTTTTT. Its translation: CASSQDRAVGELFF.

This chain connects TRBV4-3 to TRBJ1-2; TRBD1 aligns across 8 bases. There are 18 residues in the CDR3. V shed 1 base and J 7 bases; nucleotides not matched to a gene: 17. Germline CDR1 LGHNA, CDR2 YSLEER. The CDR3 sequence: CASSQVKFEGQVPRGYTF. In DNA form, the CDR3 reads TGCGCCAGCAGCCAAGTTAAATTCGAGGGACAGGTACCGCGTGGCTACACCTTC.

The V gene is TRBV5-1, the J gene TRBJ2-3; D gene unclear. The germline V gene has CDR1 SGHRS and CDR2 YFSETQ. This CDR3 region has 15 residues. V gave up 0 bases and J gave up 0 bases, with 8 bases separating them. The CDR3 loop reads CASSLEQSSTDTQYF. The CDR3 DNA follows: TGCGCCAGCAGCTTGGAACAGTCTAGCACAGATACGCAGTATTTT.

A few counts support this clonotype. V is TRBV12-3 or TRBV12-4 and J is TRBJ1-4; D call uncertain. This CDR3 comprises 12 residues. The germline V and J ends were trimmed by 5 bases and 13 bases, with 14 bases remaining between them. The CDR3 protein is CASSPGSSGLFF. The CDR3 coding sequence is TGTGCCAGCAGTCCAGGTTCGAGTGGACTGTTTTTT.

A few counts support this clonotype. The CDR3 bases are TGCAGCGTTGATTCTCCAGACAGGGCTAGCACAGATACGCAGTATTTT. It codes for CSVDSPDRASTDTQYF. The chain is built from TRBV29-1 and TRBJ2-3; TRBD1 aligns across 7 bases. CDR1 and CDR2 (germline): SQVTM, ANQGSEA. The trim removed 3 bases at V and 0 bases at J, leaving 9 bases unmatched. The CDR3 contains 16 residues.

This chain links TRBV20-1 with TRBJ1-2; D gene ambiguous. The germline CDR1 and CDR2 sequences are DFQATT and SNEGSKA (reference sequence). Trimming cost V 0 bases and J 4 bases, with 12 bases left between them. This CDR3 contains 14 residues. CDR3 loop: CSARDEQQSYGYTF. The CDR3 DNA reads TGCAGTGCTAGAGATGAACAGCAGTCCTATGGCTACACCTTC.

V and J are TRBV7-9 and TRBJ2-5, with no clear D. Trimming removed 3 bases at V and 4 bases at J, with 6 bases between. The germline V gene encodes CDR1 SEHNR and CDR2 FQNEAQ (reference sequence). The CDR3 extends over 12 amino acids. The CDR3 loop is CASSFLIETQYF. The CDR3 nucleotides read TGTGCCAGCAGCTTCCTTATAGAGACCCAGTACTTC. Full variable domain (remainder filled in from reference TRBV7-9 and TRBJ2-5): DTGVSQNPRHKITKRGQNVTFRCDPISEHNRLYWYRQTLGQGPEFLTYFQNEAQLEKSRLLSDRFSAERPKGSFSTLEIQRTEQGDSAMYLCASSFLIETQYFGPGTRLLVL.

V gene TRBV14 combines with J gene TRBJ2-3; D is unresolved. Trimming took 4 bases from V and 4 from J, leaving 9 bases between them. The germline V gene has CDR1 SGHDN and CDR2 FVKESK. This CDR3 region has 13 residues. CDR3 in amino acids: CASSRRLSDTQYF. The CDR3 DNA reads TGTGCCAGCAGCCGAAGGCTGTCAGATACGCAGTATTTT.

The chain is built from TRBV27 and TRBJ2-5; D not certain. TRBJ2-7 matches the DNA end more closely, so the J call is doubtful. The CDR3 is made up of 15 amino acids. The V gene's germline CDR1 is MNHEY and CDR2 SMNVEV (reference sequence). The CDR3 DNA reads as TGTGCCAGCAGTTTGGGAAGGGTAGTAACCTACGAGCAGTACTTC. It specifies CASSLGRVVTYEQYF.

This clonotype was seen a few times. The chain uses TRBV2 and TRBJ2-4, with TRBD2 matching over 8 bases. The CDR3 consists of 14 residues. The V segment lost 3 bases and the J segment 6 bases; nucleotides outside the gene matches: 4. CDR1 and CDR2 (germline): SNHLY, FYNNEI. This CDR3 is CASSDLAGRNIQYF. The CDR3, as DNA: TGTGCCAGCAGTGACTTAGCGGGGAGAAACATTCAGTACTTC.

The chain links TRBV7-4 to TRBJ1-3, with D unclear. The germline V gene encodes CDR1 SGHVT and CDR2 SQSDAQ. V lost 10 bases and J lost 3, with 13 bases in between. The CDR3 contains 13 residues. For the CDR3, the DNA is TGTGCCATCCCCCGAGACCGTGGAAACACCATATATTTT. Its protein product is CAIPRDRGNTIYF.

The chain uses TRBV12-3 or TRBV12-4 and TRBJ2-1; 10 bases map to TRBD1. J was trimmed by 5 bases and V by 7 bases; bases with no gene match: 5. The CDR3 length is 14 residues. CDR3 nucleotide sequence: TGTGCCAGCACCCGGACAGGGGGGAACAATGAGCAGTTCTTC. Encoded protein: CASTRTGGNNEQFF.

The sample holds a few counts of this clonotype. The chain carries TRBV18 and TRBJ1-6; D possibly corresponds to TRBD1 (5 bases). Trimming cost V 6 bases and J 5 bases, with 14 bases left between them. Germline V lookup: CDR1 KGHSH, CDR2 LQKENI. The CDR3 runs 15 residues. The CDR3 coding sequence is TGTGCCAGCTCGCCAGGACAAGGAGATAATTCACCCCTCCACTTT. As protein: CASSPGQGDNSPLHF.